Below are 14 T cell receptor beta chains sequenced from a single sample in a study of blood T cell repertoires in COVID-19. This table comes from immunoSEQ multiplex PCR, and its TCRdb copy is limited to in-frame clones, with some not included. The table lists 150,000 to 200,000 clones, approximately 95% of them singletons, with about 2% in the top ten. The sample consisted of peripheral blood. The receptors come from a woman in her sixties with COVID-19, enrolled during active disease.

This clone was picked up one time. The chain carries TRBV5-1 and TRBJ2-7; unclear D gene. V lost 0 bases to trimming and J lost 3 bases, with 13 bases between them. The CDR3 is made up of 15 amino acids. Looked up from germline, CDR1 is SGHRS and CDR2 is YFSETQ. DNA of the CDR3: TGCGCCAGCAGCTTGGGGCTCGACACAAACTACGAGCAGTACTTC. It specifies CASSLGLDTNYEQYF.

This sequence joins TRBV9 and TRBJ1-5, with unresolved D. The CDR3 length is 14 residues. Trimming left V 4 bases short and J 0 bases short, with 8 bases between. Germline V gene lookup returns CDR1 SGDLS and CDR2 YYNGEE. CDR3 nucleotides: TGTGCCAGCAGCAACGGGTATAGCAATCAGCCCCAGCATTTT. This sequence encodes CASSNGYSNQPQHF.

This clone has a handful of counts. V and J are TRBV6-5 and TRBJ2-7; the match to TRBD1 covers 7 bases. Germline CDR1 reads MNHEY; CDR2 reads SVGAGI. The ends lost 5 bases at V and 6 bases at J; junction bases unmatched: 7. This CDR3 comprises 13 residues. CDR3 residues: CASSPGQAGEQYF. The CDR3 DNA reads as TGTGCCAGCAGTCCCGGACAGGCTGGCGAGCAGTACTTC.

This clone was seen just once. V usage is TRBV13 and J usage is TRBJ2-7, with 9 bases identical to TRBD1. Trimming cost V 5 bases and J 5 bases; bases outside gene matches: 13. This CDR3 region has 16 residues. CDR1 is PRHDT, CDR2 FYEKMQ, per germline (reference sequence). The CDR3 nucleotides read TGTGCCAGCAGCCCCTACCTAAGACAGGGGGTCGACGAGCAGTACTTC. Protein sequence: CASSPYLRQGVDEQYF.

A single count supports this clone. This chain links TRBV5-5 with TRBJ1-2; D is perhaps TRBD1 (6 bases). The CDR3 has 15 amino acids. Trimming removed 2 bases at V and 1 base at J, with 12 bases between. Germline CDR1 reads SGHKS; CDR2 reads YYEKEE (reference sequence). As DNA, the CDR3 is TGTGCCAGCAGCTTAGGGGGTCAGAGTAACTATGGCTACACCTTC. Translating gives CASSLGGQSNYGYTF.

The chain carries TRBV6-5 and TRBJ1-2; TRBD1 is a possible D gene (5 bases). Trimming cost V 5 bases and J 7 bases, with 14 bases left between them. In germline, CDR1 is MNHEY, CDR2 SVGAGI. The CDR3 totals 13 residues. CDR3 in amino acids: CASSPQGGSGYTF. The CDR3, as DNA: TGTGCCAGCAGTCCGCAGGGTGGTAGTGGCTACACCTTC.

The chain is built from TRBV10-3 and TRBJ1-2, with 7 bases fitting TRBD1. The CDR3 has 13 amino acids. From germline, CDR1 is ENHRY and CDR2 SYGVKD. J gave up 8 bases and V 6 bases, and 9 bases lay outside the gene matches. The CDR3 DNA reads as TGTGCCATCAGACGAGGGGGCGCGGAAGGCTACACCTTC. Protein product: CAIRRGGAEGYTF.

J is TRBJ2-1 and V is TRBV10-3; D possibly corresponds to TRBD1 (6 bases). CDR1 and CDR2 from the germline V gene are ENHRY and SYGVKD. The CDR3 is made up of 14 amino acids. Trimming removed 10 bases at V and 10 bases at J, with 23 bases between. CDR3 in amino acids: CATRPGTRDTEQFF. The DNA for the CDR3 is TGTGCCACCAGGCCCGGGACAAGGGACACCGAGCAGTTCTTC.

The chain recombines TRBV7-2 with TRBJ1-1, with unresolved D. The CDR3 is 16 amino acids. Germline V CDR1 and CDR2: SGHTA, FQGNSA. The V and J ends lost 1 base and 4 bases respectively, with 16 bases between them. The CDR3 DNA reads TGTGCCAGCAGCTTAGTGCCCCGGGAGGAGGGCACTGAAGCTTTCTTT. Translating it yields CASSLVPREEGTEAFF.

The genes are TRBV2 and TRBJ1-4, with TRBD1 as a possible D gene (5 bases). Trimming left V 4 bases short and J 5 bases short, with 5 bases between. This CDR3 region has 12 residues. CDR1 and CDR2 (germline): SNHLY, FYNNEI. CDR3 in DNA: TGTGCCAGCAGTGGACAGAATGAAAAACTGTTTTTT. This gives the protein CASSGQNEKLFF.

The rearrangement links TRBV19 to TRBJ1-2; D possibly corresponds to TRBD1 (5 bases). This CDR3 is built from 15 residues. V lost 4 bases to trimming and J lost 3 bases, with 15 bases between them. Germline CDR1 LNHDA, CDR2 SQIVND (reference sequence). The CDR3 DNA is TGTGCCAGTAGTAGAGCCTCAGGGATTCACTATGGCTACACCTTC. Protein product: CASSRASGIHYGYTF.

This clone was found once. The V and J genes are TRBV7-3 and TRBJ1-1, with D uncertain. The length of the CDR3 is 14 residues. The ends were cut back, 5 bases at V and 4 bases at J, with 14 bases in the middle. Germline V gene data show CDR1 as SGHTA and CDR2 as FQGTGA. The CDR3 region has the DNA TGTGCCAGCAGCCCACGTGCTCAGGCCACTGAAGCTTTCTTT. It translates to CASSPRAQATEAFF.

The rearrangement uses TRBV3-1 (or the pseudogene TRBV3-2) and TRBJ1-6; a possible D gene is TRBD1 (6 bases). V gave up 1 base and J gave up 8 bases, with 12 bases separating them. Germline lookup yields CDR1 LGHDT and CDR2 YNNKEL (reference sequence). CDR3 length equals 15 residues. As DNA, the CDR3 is TGTGCCAGCAGCCAAGTTACAGGGCCGGATTCACCCCTCCACTTT. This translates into CASSQVTGPDSPLHF.

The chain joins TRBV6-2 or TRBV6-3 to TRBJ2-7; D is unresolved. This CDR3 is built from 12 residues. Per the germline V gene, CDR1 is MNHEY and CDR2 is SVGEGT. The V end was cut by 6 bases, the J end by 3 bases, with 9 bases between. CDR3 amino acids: CASSRALYEQYF. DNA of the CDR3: TGTGCCAGCAGCCGGGCCCTCTACGAGCAGTACTTC.